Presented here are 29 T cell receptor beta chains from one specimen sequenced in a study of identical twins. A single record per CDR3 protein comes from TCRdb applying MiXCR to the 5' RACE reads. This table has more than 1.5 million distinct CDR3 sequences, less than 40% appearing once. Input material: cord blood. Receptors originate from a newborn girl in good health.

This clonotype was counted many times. Here the CDR3 reads CASSQGTTSTDTQYF. CDR3 DNA: TGTGCCAGCAGCCAAGGGACCACCAGCACAGATACGCAGTATTTT. The chain employs TRBV3-1 and TRBJ2-3; D is unclear. V was pared by 1 base and J by 0 bases, with 8 bases between. CDR1 LGHDT and CDR2 YNNKEL come from the germline V gene (reference sequence). There are 15 residues in the CDR3.

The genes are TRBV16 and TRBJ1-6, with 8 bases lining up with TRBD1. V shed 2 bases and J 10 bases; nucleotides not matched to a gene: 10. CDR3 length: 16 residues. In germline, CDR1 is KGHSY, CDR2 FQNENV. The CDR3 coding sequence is TGTGCCAGCAGCCAAGCCCAGGACAGGGAGAACTCACCCCTCCACTTT. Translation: CASSQAQDRENSPLHF.

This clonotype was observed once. CDR3 in DNA: TGTGCCAGCAGCTTATTTGGGACAGGGGCTCCCTACGAGCAGTACTTC. Amino acid sequence: CASSLFGTGAPYEQYF. The chain recombines TRBV7-2 with TRBJ2-7; 10 bases are shared with TRBD1. The CDR3 sequence is 16 residues long. The ends lost 2 bases at V and 2 bases at J; junction bases unmatched: 6. Germline V CDR1 and CDR2: SGHTA, FQGNSA.

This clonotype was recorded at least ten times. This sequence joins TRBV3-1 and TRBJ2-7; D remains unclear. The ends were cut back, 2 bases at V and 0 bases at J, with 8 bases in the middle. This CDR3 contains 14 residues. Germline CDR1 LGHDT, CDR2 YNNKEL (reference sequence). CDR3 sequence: CASSQSLSSYEQYF. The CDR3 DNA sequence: TGTGCCAGCAGCCAATCACTAAGCTCCTACGAGCAGTACTTC.

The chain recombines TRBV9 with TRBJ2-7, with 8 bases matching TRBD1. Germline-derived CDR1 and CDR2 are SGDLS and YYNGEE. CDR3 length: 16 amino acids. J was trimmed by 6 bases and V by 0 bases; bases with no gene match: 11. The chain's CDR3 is CASSVEGTGLFAEQYF. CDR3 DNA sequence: TGTGCCAGCAGCGTAGAGGGGACAGGCCTATTCGCCGAGCAGTACTTC. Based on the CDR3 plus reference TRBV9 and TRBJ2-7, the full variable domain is DSGVTQTPKHLITATGQRVTLRCSPRSGDLSVYWYQQSLDQGLQFLIQYYNGEERAKGNILERFSAQQFPDLHSELNLSSLELGDSALYFCASSVEGTGLFAEQYFGPGTRLTVT.

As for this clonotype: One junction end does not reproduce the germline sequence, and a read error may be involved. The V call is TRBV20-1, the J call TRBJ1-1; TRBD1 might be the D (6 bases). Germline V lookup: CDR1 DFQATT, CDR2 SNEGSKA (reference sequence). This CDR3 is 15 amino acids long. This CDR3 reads CSVREGGKWNTEAFF. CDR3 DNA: TGCAGTGTTAGAGAGGGGGGAAAATGGAACACTGAAGCTTTCTTT.

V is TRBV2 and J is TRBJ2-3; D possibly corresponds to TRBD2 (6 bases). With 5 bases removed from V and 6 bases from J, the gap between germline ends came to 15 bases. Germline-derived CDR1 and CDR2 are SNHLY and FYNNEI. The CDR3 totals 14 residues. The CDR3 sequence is CASSQGLVIDTQYF. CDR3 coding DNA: TGTGCCAGCAGTCAGGGACTTGTGATTGATACGCAGTATTTT.

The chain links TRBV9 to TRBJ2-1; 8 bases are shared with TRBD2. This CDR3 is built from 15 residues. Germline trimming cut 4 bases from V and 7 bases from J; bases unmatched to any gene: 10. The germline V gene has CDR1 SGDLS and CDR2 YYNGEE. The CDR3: CASSTQAGARNEQFF. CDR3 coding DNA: TGTGCCAGCAGCACACAAGCGGGAGCAAGGAATGAGCAGTTCTTC.

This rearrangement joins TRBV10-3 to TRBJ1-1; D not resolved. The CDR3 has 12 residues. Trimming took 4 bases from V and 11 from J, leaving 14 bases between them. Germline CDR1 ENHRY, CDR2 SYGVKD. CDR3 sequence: CAISGQPKAAFF. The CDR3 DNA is TGTGCCATCAGTGGGCAGCCCAAAGCGGCTTTCTTT.

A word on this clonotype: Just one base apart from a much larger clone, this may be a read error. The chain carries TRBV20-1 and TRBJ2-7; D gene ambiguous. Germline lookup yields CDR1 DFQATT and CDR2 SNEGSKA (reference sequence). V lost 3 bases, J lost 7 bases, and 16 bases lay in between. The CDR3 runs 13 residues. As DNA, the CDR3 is TGCAGTGCTAGCCCTAGTTCGGGTAATGAGCAGTACTTC. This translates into CSASPSSGNEQYF.

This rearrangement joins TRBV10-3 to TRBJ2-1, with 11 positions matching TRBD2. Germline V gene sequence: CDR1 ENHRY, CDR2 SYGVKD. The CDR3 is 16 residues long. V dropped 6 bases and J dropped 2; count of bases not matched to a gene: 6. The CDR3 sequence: CAISRGTSGPYNEQFF. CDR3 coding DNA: TGTGCCATCAGCCGCGGGACTAGCGGTCCCTACAATGAGCAGTTCTTC.

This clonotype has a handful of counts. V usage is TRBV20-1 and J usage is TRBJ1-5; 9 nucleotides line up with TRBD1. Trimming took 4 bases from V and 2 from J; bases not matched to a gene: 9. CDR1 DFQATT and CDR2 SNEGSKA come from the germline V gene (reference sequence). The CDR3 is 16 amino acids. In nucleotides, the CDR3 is TGCAGTGCTACTGCACAGGGGGCGATTGGCAATCAGCCCCAGCATTTT. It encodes CSATAQGAIGNQPQHF.

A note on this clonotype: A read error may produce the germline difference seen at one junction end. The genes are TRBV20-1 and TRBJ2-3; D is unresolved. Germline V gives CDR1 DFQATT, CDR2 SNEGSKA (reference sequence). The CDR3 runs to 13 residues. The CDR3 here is CSARRSPTDTLYF. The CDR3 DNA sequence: TGCAGTGCTAGGCGAAGCCCCACAGATACGCTGTATTTT.

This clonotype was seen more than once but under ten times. The CDR3 DNA is TGCAGTGCTAGACAGGGAGGTTTCACAGATACGCAGTATTTT. Translation gives CSARQGGFTDTQYF. The genes are TRBV20-1 and TRBJ2-3; weak D call: TRBD2 (6 bases). The CDR3 covers 14 residues. Per germline, CDR1 DFQATT and CDR2 SNEGSKA (reference sequence). Trimming took off 2 bases at V and 2 bases at J, with 11 bases between the two ends.

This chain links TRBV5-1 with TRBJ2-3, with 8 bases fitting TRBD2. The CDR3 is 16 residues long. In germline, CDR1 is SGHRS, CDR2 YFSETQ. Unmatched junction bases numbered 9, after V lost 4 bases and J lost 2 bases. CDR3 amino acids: CASSGDTSGNTDTQYF. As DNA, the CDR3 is TGCGCCAGCAGCGGAGACACTAGCGGAAACACAGATACGCAGTATTTT.

The CDR3 loop is CASIRGGIGNEQFF. The CDR3, as DNA: TGTGCCAGCATACGGGGGGGAATAGGGAATGAGCAGTTCTTC. The chain couples TRBV2 to TRBJ2-1; 8 positions match TRBD2. J was trimmed by 7 bases and V by 7 bases; bases with no gene match: 9. This CDR3 comprises 14 residues. Germline V gene sequence: CDR1 SNHLY, CDR2 FYNNEI.

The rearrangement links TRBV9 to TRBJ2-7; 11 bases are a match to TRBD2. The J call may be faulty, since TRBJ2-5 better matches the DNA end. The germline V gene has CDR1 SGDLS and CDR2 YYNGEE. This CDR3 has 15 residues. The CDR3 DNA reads TGTGCCAGCAGCGTAGGGCCTAGCGGGGGGGAGACCCAGTACTTC. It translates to CASSVGPSGGETQYF.

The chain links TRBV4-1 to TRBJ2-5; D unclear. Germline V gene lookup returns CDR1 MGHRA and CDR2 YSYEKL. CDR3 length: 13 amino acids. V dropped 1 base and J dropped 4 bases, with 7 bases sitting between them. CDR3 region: CASSQGYRETQYF. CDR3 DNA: TGCGCCAGCAGCCAAGGTTACCGAGAGACCCAGTACTTC.

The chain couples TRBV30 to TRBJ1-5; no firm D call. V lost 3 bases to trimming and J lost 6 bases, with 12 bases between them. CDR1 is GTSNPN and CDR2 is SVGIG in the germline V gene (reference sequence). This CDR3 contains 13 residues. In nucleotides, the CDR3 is TGTGCCTGGAGGAGGAGGGTTGGTCAGCCCCAGCATTTT. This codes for CAWRRRVGQPQHF.

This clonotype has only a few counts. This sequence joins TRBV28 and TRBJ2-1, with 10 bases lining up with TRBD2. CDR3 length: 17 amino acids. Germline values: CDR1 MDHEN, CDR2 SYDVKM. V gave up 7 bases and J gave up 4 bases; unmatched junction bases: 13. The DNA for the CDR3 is TGTGCCAGCACCGAAGTCGGAACTAGCGGGGTGTACAATGAGCAGTTCTTC. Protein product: CASTEVGTSGVYNEQFF.

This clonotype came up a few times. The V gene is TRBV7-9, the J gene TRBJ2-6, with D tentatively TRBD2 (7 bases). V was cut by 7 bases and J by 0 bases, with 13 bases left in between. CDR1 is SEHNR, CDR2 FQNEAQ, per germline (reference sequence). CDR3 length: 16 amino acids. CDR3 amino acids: CASNPGGISGANVLTF. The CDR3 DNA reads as TGTGCCAGCAACCCGGGGGGCATCTCTGGGGCCAACGTCCTGACTTTC.

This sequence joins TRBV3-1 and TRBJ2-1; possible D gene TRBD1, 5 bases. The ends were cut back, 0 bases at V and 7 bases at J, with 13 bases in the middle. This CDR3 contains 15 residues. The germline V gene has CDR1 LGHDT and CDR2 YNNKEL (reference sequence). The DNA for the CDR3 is TGTGCCAGCAGCCAAGATCACCAGGGAAGAAATGAGCAGTTCTTC. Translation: CASSQDHQGRNEQFF.

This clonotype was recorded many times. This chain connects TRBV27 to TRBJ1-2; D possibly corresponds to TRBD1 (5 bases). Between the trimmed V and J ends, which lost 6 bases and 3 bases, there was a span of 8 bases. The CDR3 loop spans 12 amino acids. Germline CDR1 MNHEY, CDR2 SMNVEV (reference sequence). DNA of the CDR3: TGTGCCAGCAGCGGGGCTTACTATGGCTACACCTTC. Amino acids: CASSGAYYGYTF.

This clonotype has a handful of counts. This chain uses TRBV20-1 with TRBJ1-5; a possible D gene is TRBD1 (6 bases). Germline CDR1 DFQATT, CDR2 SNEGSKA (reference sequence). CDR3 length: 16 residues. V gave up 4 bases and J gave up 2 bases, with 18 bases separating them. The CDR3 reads CSANSGGGAGNQPQHF. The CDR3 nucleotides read TGCAGTGCTAACTCTGGGGGGGGCGCGGGCAATCAGCCCCAGCATTTT.

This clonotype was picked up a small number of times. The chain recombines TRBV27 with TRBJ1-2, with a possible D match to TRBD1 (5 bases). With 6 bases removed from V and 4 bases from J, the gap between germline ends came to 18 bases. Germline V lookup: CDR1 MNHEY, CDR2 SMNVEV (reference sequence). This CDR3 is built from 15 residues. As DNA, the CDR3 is TGTGCCAGCAGCCAAGCCACGGCAGGGCCCTATGGCTACACCTTC. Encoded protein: CASSQATAGPYGYTF.

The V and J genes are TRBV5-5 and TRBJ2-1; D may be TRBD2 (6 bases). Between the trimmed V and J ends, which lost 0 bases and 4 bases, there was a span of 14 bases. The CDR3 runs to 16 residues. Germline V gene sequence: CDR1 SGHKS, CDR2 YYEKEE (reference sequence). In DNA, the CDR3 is TGTGCCAGCAGCTTGGCCCCGGGACTCCTTTACAATGAGCAGTTCTTC. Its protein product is CASSLAPGLLYNEQFF.

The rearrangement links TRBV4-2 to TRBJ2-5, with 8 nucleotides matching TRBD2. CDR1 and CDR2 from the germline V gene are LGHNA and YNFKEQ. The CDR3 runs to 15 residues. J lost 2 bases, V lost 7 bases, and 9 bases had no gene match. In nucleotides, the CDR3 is TGTGCCAGCACCTTAAGCAAGCGGGAGCAAGAGACCCAGTACTTC. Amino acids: CASTLSKREQETQYF.

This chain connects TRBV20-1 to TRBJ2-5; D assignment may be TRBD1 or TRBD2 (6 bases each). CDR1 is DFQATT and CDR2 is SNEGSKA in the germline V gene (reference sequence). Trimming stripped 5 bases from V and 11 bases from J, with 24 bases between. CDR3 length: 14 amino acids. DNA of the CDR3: TGCAGTGCTCCCCGGACAGTGACCTCGGGGGAGCAGTACTTC. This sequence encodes CSAPRTVTSGEQYF.

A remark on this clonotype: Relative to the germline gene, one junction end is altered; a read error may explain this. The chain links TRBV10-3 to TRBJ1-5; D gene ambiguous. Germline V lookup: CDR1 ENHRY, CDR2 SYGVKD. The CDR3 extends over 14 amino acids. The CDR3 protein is CAINSLPGNRPQHF. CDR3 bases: TGTGCCATCAACAGTCTCCCTGGGAATCGGCCCCAGCATTTT.